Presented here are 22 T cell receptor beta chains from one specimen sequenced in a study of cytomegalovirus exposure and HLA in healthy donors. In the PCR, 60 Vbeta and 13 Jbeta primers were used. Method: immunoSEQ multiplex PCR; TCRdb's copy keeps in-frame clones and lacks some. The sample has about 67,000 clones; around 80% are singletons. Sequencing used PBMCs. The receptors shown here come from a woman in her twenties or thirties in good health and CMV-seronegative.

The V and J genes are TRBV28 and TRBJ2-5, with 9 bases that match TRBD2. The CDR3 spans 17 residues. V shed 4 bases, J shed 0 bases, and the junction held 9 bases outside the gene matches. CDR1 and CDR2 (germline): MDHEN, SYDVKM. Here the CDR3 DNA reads TGTGCCAGCAGTTCCCTAGCGGGGATAAAGTACCAAGAGACCCAGTACTTC. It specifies CASSSLAGIKYQETQYF.

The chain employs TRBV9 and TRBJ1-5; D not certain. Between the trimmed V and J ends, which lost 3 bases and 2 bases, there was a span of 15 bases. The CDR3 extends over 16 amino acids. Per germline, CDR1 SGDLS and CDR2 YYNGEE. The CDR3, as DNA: TGTGCCAGCAGCGAATCGGGAGCCGGGGGCAATCAGCCCCAGCATTTT. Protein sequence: CASSESGAGGNQPQHF.

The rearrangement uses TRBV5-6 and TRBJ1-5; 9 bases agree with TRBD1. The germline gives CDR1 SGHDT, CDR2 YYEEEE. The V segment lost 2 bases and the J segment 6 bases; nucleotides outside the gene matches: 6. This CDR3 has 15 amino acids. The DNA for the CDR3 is TGTGCCAGCAGCTTTGGACAGGGGAGGGCTCAGCCCCAGCATTTT. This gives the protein CASSFGQGRAQPQHF.

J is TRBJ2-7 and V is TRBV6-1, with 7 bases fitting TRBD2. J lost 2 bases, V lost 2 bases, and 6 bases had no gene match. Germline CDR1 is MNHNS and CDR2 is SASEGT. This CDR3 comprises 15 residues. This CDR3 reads CASSEWGGMTYEQYF. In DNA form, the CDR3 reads TGTGCCAGCAGTGAATGGGGGGGGATGACCTACGAGCAGTACTTC.

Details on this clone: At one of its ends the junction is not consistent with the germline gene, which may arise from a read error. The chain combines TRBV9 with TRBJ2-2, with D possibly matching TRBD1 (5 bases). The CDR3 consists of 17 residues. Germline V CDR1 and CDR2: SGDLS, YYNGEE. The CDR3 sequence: CASSVALGRGNNGELFF. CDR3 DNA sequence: TGTGCCAGCAGCGTAGCGCTGGGTAGGGGCAACAACGGGGAGCTGTTTTTT.

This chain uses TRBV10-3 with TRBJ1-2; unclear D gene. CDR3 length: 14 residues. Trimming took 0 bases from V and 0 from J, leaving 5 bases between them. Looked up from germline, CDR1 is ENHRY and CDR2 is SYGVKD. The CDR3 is CAISESTANYGYTF. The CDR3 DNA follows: TGTGCCATCAGTGAGTCAACTGCTAACTATGGCTACACCTTC.

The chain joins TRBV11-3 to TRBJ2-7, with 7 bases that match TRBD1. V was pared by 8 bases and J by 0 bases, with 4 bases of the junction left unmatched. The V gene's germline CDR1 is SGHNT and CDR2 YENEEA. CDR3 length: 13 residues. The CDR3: CASAGTVSYEQYF. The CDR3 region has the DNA TGTGCCAGCGCCGGGACAGTCTCCTACGAGCAGTACTTC.

CDR3 DNA sequence: TGTGCCAGCAGTGAAATGGGGGGACAGCAAGAGACCCAGTACTTC. As protein: CASSEMGGQQETQYF. J is TRBJ2-5 and V is TRBV6-1, with D possibly being TRBD1 (7 bases). V was cut by 2 bases and J by 2 bases, with 12 bases left in between. The CDR3 extends over 15 amino acids. Germline assignment: CDR1 MNHNS and CDR2 SASEGT.

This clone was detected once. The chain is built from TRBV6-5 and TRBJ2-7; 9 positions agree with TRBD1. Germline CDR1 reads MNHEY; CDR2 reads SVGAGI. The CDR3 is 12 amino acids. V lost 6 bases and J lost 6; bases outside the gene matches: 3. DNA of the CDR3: TGTGCCAGCAGAAGGACAGGGGCCGAGCAGTACTTC. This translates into CASRRTGAEQYF.

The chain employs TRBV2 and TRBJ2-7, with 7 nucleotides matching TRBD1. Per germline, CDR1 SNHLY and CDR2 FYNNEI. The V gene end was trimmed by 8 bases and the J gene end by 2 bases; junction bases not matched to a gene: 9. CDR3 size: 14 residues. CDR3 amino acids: CASETGTETYEQYF. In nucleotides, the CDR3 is TGTGCCAGCGAAACCGGGACAGAAACCTACGAGCAGTACTTC.

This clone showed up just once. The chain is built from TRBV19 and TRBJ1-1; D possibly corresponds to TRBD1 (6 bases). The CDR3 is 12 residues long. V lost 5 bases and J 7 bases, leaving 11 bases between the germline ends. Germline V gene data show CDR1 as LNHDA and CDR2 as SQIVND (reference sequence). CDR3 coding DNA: TGTGCCAGTAGTCCTACAGGGTTTGAAGCTTTCTTT. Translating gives CASSPTGFEAFF.

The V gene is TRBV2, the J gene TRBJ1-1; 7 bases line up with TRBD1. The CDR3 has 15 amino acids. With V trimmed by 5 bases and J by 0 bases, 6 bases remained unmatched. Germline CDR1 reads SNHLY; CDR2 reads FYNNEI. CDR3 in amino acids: CASSSGQEMNTEAFF. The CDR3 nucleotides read TGTGCCAGCAGTTCTGGACAGGAAATGAACACTGAAGCTTTCTTT.

The CDR3 loop is CASSEGQSSYNEQFF. The CDR3 coding sequence is TGTGCCAGCAGTGAGGGACAGAGCTCCTACAATGAGCAGTTCTTC. V usage is TRBV6-4 and J usage is TRBJ2-1; 7 bases line up with TRBD1. Germline V gene data show CDR1 as MRHNA and CDR2 as SNTAGT. The CDR3 spans 15 residues. The V gene end was trimmed by 3 bases and the J gene end by 0 bases; junction bases not matched to a gene: 2.

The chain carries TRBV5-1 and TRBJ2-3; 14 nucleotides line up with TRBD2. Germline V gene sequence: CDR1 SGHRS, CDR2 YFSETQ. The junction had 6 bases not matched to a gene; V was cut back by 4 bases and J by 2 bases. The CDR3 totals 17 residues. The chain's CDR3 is CASSRGTSGGDTDTQYF. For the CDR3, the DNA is TGCGCCAGCAGCCGAGGGACTAGCGGGGGAGACACAGATACGCAGTATTTT.

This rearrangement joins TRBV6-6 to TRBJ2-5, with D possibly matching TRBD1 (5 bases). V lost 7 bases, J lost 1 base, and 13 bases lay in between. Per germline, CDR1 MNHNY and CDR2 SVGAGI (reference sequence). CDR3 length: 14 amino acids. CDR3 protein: CASTKRGFQETQYF. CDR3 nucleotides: TGTGCCAGCACCAAAAGGGGTTTCCAAGAGACCCAGTACTTC.

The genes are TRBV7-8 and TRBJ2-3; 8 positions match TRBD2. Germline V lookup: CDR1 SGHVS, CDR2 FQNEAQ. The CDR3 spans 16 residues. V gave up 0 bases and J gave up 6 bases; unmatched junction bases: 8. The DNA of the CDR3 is TGTGCCAGCAGCTTAGCGGCAGCGGGGGCAGACGATACGCAGTATTTT. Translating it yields CASSLAAAGADDTQYF.

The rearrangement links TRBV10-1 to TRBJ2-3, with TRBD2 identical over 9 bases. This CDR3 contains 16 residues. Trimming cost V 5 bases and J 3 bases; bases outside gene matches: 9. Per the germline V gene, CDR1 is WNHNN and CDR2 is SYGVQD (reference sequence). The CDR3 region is CASSTLAGVITDTQYF. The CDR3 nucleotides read TGCGCCAGCAGTACCTTAGCGGGGGTTATAACAGATACGCAGTATTTT.

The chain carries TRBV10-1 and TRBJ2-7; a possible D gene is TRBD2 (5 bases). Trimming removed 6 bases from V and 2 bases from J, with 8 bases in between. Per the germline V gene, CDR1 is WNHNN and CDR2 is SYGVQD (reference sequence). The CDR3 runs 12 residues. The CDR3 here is CASSDGAYEQYF. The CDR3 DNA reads TGCGCCAGCAGCGACGGGGCCTACGAGCAGTACTTC.

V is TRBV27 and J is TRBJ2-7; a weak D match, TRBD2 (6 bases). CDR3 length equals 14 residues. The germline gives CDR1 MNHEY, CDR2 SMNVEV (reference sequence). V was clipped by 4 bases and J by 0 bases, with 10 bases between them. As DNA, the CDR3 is TGTGCCAGCAGTTCGGGACTGATCTCCTACGAGCAGTACTTC. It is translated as CASSSGLISYEQYF.

The DNA for the CDR3 is TGTGCCAGCTCACCACGGCCAGGGGAAACTGAAGCTTTCTTT. Its protein product is CASSPRPGETEAFF. The chain links TRBV18 to TRBJ1-1; D perhaps matches TRBD1 (6 bases). Trimming cost V 1 base and J 5 bases, with 11 bases left between them. The CDR3 has 14 amino acids. Germline values: CDR1 KGHSH, CDR2 LQKENI. The entire variable domain, with the rest obtained from reference TRBV18 and TRBJ1-1, is as follows: NAGVMQNPRHLVRRRGQEARLRCSPMKGHSHVYWYRQLPEEGLKFMVYLQKENIIDESGMPKERFSAEFPKEGPSILRIQQVVRGDSAAYFCASSPRPGETEAFFGQGTRLTVV.

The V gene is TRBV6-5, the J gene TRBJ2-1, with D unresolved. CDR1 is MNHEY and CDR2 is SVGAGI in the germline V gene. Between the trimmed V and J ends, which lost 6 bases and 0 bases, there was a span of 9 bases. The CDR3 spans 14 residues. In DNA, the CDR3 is TGTGCCAGCAGCCCCCTTCGCTCCTACAATGAGCAGTTCTTC. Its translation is CASSPLRSYNEQFF.

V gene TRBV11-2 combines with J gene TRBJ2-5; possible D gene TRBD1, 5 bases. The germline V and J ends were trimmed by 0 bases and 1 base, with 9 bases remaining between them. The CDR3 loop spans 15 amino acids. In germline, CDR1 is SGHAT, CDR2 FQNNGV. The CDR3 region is CASSLDYRSQETQYF. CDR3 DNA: TGTGCCAGCAGCTTAGATTACAGGAGCCAAGAGACCCAGTACTTC.